This TCR beta chain appears in the sequencing data of a study of early T cells in non-severe SARS-CoV-2 infection. At the level of the study: Sequencing used unsorted whole-blood bulk RNA, so chains lack pairing.

From germline, CDR1 is ENHRY and CDR2 SYGVKD. CDR3 length: 16 amino acids. Trimming removed 2 bases from V and 3 bases from J; junction bases left unmatched: 2. Study-wide points: Private and CD4 specificities were missed by VDJdb matching, which favored anti-spike CD8 responses.

As part of library construction, unique molecular identifiers were attached to individual cDNA molecules. TCRdb re-analysed the 5' RACE reads in MiXCR, keeping a single row per CDR3 protein. The sample yields tens of thousands of distinct CDR3 sequences, about 5.2% seen once. At least ten counts were recorded for this clonotype. Its antigen is unidentified. This clonotype was sampled from an adult who was a healthcare worker with PCR-confirmed SARS-CoV-2 infection or an uninfected control (not recorded which). Specimen: whole blood. The rearrangement links TRBV10-3 to TRBJ2-3; 13 nucleotides match TRBD2. The CDR3 here is CAISEMGLAGTDTQYF. CDR3 sequence (DNA): TGTGCCATCAGTGAGATGGGACTAGCGGGAACAGATACGCAGTATTTT.